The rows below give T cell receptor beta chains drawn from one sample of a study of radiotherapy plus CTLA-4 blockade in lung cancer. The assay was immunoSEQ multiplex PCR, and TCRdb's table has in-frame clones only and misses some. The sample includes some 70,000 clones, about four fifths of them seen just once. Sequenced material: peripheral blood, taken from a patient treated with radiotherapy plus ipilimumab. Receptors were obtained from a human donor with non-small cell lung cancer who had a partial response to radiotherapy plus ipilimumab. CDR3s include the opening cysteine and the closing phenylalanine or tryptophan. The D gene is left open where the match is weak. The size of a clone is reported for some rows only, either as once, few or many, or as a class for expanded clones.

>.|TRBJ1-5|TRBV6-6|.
TGTGCCAGCAGTTACGAGGCAGGGAGCAATCAGCCCCAGCATTTT
CASSYEAGSNQPQHF
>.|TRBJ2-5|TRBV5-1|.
TGCGCCAGCAGCTTGGGACAGGGACGGGAGACGGGGGCCCAGTACTTC
CASSLGQGRETGAQYF
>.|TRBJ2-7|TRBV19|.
TGTGCCAGTAGTGTCAGACAGGGACTGGAGCAGTACTTC
CASSVRQGLEQYF
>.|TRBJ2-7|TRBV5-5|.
TGTGCCAGCAGCTTAGGGGGGGTTAGCTACGAGCAGTACTTC
CASSLGGVSYEQYF
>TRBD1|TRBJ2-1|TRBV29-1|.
TGCAGCGTTGAGTTGGGACAGGGTTCCTACAATGAGCAGTTCTTC
CSVELGQGSYNEQFF
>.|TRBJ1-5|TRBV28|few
TGTGCCAGCAGTTACAGGGACCAGCCCCAGCATTTT
CASSYRDQPQHF
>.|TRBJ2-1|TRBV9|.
TGTGCCAGCAGCGACGCCCCGGCGGGACTCGGGGACTACAATGAGCAGTTCTTC
CASSDAPAGLGDYNEQFF
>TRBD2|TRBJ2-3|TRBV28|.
TGTGCCAGCAGTCCCGGACTAGCGGGGGGTCGAAAGGTAGATACGCAGTATTTT
CASSPGLAGGRKVDTQYF
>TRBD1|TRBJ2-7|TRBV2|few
TGTGCCAGCAGTTGGACAGGCGAGCAGTACTTC
CASSWTGEQYF
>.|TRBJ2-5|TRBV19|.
TGTGCCAGTAGTGCACCGCGGACTAACCAAGAGACCCAGTACTTC
CASSAPRTNQETQYF
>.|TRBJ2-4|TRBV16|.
TGTGCCAGCAGCCAATCCCGGGGAGCCAAAAACATTCAGTACTTC
CASSQSRGAKNIQYF
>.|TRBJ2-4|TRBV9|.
TGTGCCAGCAGCGGTTACAGGGAATCAGACATTCAGTACTTC
CASSGYRESDIQYF
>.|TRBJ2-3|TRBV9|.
TGTGCCAGCAGCGTATCGGGTTCGCCTAGCACAGATACGCAGTATTTT
CASSVSGSPSTDTQYF
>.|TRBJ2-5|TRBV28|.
TGTGCCAGCAGTTTCGGGTTTCGGGAGACCCAGTACTTC
CASSFGFRETQYF
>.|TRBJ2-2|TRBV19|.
TGTGCCAGTAGTATACAACAGAGTAGAACCGGGGAGCTGTTTTTT
CASSIQQSRTGELFF
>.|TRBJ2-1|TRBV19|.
TGTGCCAGTAGTATTTCGGACAACTCCTACAATGAGCAGTTCTTC
CASSISDNSYNEQFF
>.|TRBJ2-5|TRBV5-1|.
TGCGCCAGCAGCTTGGCTCAGGGGCGCGAGACCCAGTACTTC
CASSLAQGRETQYF
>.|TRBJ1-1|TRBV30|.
TGTGCCTGGAGCGGGGGGAACACTGAAGCTTTCTTT
CAWSGGNTEAFF
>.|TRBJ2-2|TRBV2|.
TGTGCCAGCAGTGAAGCGAGTACCGGGGAGCTGTTTTTT
CASSEASTGELFF
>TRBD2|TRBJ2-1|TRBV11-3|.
TGTGCCAGCAGCTTAGGCTCGGGAGGAAGGGACAATGAGCAGTTCTTC
CASSLGSGGRDNEQFF
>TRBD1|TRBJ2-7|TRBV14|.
TGTGCCAGCAGCCTTAGGACAGGGCGAATTACCTACGAGCAGTACTTC
CASSLRTGRITYEQYF
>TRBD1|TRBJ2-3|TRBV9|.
TGTGCCAGCAGCAGGGGGCCCACAGATACGCAGTATTTT
CASSRGPTDTQYF
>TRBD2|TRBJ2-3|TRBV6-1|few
TGTGCCAGCATTAGCGGGAGGGCCGGCACAGATACGCAGTATTTT
CASISGRAGTDTQYF
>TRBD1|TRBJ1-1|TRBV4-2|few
TGTGCCAGCAGCCAACCGGGACAGGGGAACACTGAAGCTTTCTTT
CASSQPGQGNTEAFF
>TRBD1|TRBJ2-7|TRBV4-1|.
TGCGCCAGCAGCCCCCGAGGGGGCGGCAGCTCCTACGAGCAGTACTTC
CASSPRGGGSSYEQYF
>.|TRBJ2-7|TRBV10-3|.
TGTGCCATCAGTGAGTCCAGGGAACCCTACGAGCAGTACTTC
CAISESREPYEQYF
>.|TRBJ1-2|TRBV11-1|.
TGTGCCAGCACCCCTGCGGGGACTAATGGCTACACCTTC
CASTPAGTNGYTF
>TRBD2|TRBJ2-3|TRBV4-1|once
TGCGCCAGCAGCCGCCGACTAGCGGGACTAAGCACAGATACGCAGTATTTT
CASSRRLAGLSTDTQYF
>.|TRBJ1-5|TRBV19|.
TGTGCCAGTAGTATATCAGGGAGGCAGGGTCAGCCCCAGCATTTT
CASSISGRQGQPQHF
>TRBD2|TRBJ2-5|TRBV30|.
TGTGCCTGGGGGGGTACTAGCGGGAGGCGAGAGACCCAGTACTTC
CAWGGTSGRRETQYF
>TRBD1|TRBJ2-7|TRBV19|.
TGTGCCAGTAGTTCCCGACAGGGGGTAGTAAACGAGCAGTACTTC
CASSSRQGVVNEQYF
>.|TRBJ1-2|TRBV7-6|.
TGTGCCAGCAGCTTAGACCAGTATGGCTACACCTTC
CASSLDQYGYTF
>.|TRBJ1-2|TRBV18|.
TGTGCCAGCTCACCACCGTCCAGGGCCAAGAATGGCTACACCTTC
CASSPPSRAKNGYTF
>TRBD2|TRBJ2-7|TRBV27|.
TGTGCCAGCAGTTTATCCGGGACTAGTGGCGAGCAGTACTTC
CASSLSGTSGEQYF
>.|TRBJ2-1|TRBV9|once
TGTGCCAGCAGCGTATATCTAGAACTTGAGCAGTTCTTC
CASSVYLELEQFF
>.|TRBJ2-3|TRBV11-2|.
TGTGCCAGCAGCTTCCCTAGTGCGGGTACGCAGTATTTT
CASSFPSAGTQYF
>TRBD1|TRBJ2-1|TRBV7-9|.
TGTGCCAGCAGCGGGGAGAGGGGGCTTGGCTACAATGAGCAGTTCTTC
CASSGERGLGYNEQFF